This T cell receptor (beta chain) was sequenced for a study of cytomegalovirus exposure and HLA in healthy donors. PCR used 60 Vbeta primers and 13 Jbeta primers. Generated by immunoSEQ multiplex PCR, the TCRdb table keeps only in-frame clones and is missing some. This sample has under 70,000 clones, with 70% to 85% found just once. Trimming removed 3 bases at V and 0 bases at J, with 22 bases between. Per germline, CDR1 SGHRS and CDR2 YFSETQ. The CDR3 is 19 residues long. The sequenced material came from PBMCs. The chain uses TRBV5-1 and TRBJ2-1; maybe TRBD2 (7 bases). This TCR derives from a man aged 50 to 59 in good health and CMV-seronegative. DNA of the CDR3: TGCGCCAGCAGCTCAGGGGTTCTAGCGGACTTGAGCTCCTACAATGAGCAGTTCTTC. Its translation is CASSSGVLADLSSYNEQFF.